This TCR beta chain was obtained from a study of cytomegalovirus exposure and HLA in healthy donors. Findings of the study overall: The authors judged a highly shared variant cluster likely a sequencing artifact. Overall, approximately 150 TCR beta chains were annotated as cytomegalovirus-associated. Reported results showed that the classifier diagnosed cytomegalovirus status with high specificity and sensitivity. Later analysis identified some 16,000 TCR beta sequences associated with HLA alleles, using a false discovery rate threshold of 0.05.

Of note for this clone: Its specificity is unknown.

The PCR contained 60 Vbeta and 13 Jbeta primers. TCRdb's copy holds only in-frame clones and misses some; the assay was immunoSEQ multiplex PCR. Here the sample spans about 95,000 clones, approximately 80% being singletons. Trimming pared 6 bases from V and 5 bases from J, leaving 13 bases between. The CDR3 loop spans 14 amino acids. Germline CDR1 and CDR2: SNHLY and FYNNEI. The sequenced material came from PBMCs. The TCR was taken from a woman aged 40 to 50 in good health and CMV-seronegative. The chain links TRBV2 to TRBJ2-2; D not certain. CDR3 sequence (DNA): TGTGCCAGCAGAACAACCACCACAACCGGGGAGCTGTTTTTT. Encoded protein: CASRTTTTTGELFF.